This paragraph reports one T cell receptor (beta chain). This clonotype was counted many times. The clone's antigen remains unknown. Per-base qualities were not stored, and no clone one base away is much larger. This specimen comes from a study of T-cell reconstitution after alpha-beta-depleted transplantation in children (dated by TCRdb to 2016 to 2017). The study in broad terms: The study quantitatively tracked T-cell immune reconstitution after TCRalphabeta/CD19-depleted allogeneic hematopoietic cell transplantation in children using TCR repertoire profiling.

To prepare the library, PCR was applied. The sequencer listed for this sample is Illumina HiSeq 2500. TCR libraries were prepared with molecular barcoding, using unique molecular identifiers to normalize TCRbeta repertoire quantification. In-frame beta chains were kept once TCRdb had trimmed the public reads at Q25 with fastp and called clones with MiXCR. Every CDR3 protein is listed once, alongside the most common genes and DNA of its rows. In all, the sample holds hundreds of thousands of distinct CDR3 sequences, and over 15% of those were seen once. Approximately 1% of the sample rests with the top ten. V drops 5 bases and J drops 3 bases, leaving 17 bases in between. The CDR3 goes from the cysteine to the phenylalanine over 15 residues. Just the 45-base CDR3 DNA is kept, in frame starting at base 1. The germline V gene (reference sequence) gives CDR1 as SEHNR and CDR2 as FQNEAQ.

The receptor's source is a human donor who donated a stem cell graft to a child with acute myeloid leukemia. The input for sequencing was PBMCs from the stem cell graft donor, taken from the stem cell graft. The chain is assembled from TRBV7-9 and TRBJ2-7; the D segment could be TRBD1, given 6 matching bases. The nucleotides read TGTGCCAGCAGCCCGCAGGCAGGGGAGAACTACGAGCAGTACTTC. This encodes CASSPQAGENYEQYF. The full variable domain, with segments outside the CDR3 supplied by the reference TRBV7-9 and TRBJ2-7 proteins, appears as DTGVSQNPRHKITKRGQNVTFRCDPISEHNRLYWYRQTLGQGPEFLTYFQNEAQLEKSRLLSDRFSAERPKGSFSTLEIQRTEQGDSAMYLCASSPQAGENYEQYFGPGTRLTVT.